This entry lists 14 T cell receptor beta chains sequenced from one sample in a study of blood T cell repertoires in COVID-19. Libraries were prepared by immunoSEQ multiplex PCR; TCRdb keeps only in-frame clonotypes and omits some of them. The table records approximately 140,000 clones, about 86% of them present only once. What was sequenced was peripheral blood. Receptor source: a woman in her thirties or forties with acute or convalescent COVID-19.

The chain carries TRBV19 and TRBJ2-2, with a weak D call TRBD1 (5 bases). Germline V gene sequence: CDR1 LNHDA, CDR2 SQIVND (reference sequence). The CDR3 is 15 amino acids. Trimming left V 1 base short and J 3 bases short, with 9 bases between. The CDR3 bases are TGTGCCAGTAGTATAGGGACACTTTACACCGGGGAGCTGTTTTTT. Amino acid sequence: CASSIGTLYTGELFF.

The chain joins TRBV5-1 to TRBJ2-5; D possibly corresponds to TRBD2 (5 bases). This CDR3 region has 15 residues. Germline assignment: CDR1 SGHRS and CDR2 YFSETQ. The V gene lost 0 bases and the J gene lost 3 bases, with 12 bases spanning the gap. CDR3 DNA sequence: TGCGCCAGCAGCTTGGCCAGGCTAGCCGAAGAGACCCAGTACTTC. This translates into CASSLARLAEETQYF.

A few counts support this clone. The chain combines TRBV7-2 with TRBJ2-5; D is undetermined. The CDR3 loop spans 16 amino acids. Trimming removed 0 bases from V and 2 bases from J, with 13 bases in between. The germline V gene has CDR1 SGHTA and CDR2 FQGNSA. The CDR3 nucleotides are TGTGCCAGCAGCTTAGCTGTCACGACAAGTCAAGAGACCCAGTACTTC. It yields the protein CASSLAVTTSQETQYF.

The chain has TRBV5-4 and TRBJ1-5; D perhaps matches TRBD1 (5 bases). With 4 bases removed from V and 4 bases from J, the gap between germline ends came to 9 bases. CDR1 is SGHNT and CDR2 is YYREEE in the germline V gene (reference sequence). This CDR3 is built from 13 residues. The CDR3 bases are TGTGCCAGCAGCGCGGGGGTAAATCAGCCCCAGCATTTT. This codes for CASSAGVNQPQHF.

CDR3 in DNA: TGTGCCAGCACCCTTGACAGGGGGTCACCCCTCCACTTT. As protein: CASTLDRGSPLHF. The gene calls are TRBV28 and TRBJ1-6; 9 bases agree with TRBD1. The V and J ends lost 7 bases and 10 bases, in that order; junction bases with no gene match: 5. Germline V gene lookup returns CDR1 MDHEN and CDR2 SYDVKM. This CDR3 spans 13 amino acids.

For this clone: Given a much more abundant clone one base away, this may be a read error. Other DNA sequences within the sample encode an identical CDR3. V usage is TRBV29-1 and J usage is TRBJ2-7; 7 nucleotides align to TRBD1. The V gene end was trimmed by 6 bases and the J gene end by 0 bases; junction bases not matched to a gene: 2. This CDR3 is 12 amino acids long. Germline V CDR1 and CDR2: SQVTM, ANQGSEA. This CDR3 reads CSVRDSSYEQYF. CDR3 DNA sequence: TGCAGCGTCCGGGACAGCTCCTACGAGCAGTACTTC.

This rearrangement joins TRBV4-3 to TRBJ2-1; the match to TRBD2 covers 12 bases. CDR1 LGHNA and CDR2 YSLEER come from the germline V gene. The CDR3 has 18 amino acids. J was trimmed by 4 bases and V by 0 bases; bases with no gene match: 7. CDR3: CASSQDGPSGGVYNEQFF. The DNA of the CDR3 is TGCGCCAGCAGCCAAGATGGTCCTAGCGGGGGGGTTTACAATGAGCAGTTCTTC.

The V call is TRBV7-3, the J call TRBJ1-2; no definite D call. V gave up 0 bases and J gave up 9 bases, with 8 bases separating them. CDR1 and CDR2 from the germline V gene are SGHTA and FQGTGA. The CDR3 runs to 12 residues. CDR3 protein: CASSLTGRSYTF. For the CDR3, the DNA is TGTGCCAGCAGCTTAACGGGCCGGAGCTACACCTTC.

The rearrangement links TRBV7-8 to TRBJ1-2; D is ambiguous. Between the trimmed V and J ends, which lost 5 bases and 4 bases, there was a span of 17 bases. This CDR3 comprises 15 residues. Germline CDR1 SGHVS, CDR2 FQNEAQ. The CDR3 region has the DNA TGTGCCAGCAGCCAAGGGCGGGTCTCAGTCTATGGCTACACCTTC. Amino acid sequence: CASSQGRVSVYGYTF.

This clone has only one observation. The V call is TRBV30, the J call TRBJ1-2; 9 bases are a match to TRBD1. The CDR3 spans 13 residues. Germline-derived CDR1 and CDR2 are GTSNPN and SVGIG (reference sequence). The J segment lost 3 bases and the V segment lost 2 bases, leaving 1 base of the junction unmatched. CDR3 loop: CAWSRTGDYGYTF. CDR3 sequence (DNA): TGTGCCTGGAGTCGGACAGGGGACTATGGCTACACCTTC. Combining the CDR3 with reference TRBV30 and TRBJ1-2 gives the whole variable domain SQTIHQWPATLVQPVGSPLSLECTVEGTSNPNLYWYRQAAGRGLQLLFYSVGIGQISSEVPQNLSASRPQDRQFILSSKKLLLSDSGFYLCAWSRTGDYGYTFGSGTRLTVV.

CDR3 nucleotides: TGTGCCAGCAGACGACAGGGAGCAATCGAACTGTTTTTT. It specifies CASRRQGAIELFF. J is TRBJ1-4 and V is TRBV6-5; TRBD1 agrees at 7 bases. The V gene's germline CDR1 is MNHEY and CDR2 SVGAGI. This CDR3 contains 13 residues. The J segment lost 12 bases and the V segment lost 6 bases, leaving 10 bases of the junction unmatched.

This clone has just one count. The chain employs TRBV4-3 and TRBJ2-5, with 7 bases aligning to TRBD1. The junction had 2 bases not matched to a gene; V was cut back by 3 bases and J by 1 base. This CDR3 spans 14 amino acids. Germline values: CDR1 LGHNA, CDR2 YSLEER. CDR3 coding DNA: TGCGCCAGCAGCCAGAGGACAGGCCAAGAGACCCAGTACTTC. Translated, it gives CASSQRTGQETQYF.

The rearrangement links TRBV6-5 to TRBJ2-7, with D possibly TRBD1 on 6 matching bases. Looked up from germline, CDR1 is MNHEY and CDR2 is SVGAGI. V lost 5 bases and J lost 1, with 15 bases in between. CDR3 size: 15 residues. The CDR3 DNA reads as TGTGCCAGCAGTCTACAGGGAGATTTTTCCTACGAGCAGTACTTC. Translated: CASSLQGDFSYEQYF.

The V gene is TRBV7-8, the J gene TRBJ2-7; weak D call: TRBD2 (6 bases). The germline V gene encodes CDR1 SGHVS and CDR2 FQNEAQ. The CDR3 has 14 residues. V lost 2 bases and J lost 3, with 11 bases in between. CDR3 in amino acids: CASSLQGLIYEQYF. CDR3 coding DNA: TGTGCCAGCAGCTTACAGGGACTTATCTACGAGCAGTACTTC. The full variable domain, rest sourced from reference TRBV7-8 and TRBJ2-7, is GAGVSQSPRYKVAKRGQDVALRCDPISGHVSLFWYQQALGQGPEFLTYFQNEAQLDKSGLPSDRFFAERPEGSVSTLKIQRTQQEDSAVYLCASSLQGLIYEQYFGPGTRLTVT.